This T cell receptor (beta chain) was retrieved from a study of T cell repertoires in cytomegalovirus infection. Whole-study context: It can be stated that public TCR beta signatures indicated CMV infection as well as a matching HLA type.

Each CDR3 protein is one row after TCRdb ran MiXCR on the reads. Of a few hundred thousand distinct CDR3 sequences detected, about a sixth appear once; the ten largest clones hold about 12%. The V end was cut by 1 base, the J end by 2 bases, with 6 bases between. Germline V gene lookup returns CDR1 MDHEN and CDR2 SYDVKM. The CDR3 sequence is 14 residues long. Study outcomes and limitations: The study identified carriers of CMV plus the relevant HLA from cumulative public TCR beta family frequency. The ex vivo response showed dominance by HLA-C-restricted CMV-specific TCR beta clonotypes.

Details on this clonotype: The antigen is undetermined.

The clonotype was recovered from a human donor in good health (CMV status not recorded). Some clones in this sample may be carry-over from other donors' samples. The chain recombines TRBV28 with TRBJ1-5; no definite D call. The sequenced sample was PBMCs. The CDR3 sequence: CASSLFGGNQPQHF. In DNA form, the CDR3 reads TGTGCCAGCAGTTTATTCGGGGGCAATCAGCCCCAGCATTTT.